This TCR beta chain was recovered during a study of blood T cell repertoires in COVID-19. Study summary: Samples taken during acute and convalescent COVID-19 were collected in the United States, Italy and Spain.

The V end was cut by 0 bases, the J end by 8 bases, with 17 bases between. The CDR3 spans 16 residues. Germline CDR1 reads SGHTA; CDR2 reads FQGTGA. Authors' data handling: How many nucleated cells were present was estimated from reference gene primer amplification. Sequencing was performed with immunoSEQ multiplex PCR; in TCRdb, only in-frame clones are kept and a portion is missing. V, J and clone size reflect that table, while D and trimming were determined from the DNA. This sample has about 410,000 clones, with over 75% found just once. Source material: peripheral blood. The sequence derives from a middle-aged woman with COVID-19, enrolled during active disease. The J gene is TRBJ2-1, the V gene TRBV7-3; no clear D. The CDR3 spells CASSLTPLPGIDEQFF. The CDR3 nucleotides read TGTGCCAGCAGCTTAACCCCCCTACCGGGTATCGATGAGCAGTTCTTC. Looking up the rest from reference TRBV7-3 and TRBJ2-1 gives the full variable domain: GAGVSQTPSNKVTEKGKYVELRCDPISGHTALYWYRQSLGQGPEFLIYFQGTGAADDSGLPNDRFFAVRPEGSVSTLKIQRTERGDSAVYLCASSLTPLPGIDEQFFGPGTRLTVL.